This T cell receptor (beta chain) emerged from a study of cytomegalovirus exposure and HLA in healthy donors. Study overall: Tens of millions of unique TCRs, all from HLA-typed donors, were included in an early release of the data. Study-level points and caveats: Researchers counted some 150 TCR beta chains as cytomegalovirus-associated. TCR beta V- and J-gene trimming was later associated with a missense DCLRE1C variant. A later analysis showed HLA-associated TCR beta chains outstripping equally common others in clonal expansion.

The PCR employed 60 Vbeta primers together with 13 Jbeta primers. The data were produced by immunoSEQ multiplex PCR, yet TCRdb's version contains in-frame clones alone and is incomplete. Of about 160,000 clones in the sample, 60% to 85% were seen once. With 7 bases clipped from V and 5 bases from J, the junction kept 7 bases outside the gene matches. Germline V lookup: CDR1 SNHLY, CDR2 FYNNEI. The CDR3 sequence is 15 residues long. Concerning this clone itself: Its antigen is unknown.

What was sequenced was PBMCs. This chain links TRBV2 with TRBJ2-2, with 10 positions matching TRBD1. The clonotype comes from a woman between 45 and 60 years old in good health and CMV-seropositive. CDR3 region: CASTETGGVTGELFF. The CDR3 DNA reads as TGTGCCAGCACTGAGACAGGGGGCGTTACCGGGGAGCTGTTTTTT.